These 4 T cell receptor beta chains originate from one sample sequenced in a study of cytomegalovirus exposure and HLA in healthy donors. Researchers ran the PCR with 60 Vbeta and 13 Jbeta primers. The assay was immunoSEQ multiplex PCR, and TCRdb's table has in-frame clones only and misses some. The sample holds around 180,000 clones, more than 70% seen once. Specimen: PBMCs. These receptors all stem from a girl aged 5-17 years in good health and CMV-seronegative.

Here the CDR3 DNA reads TGTGCCAGCAGCCACAGGGGGGTAGCTGGAAACACCATATATTTT. This translates into CASSHRGVAGNTIYF. V is TRBV5-8 and J is TRBJ1-3, with 8 bases identical to TRBD1. Germline V lookup: CDR1 SGHTS, CDR2 YDEGEE. V dropped 4 bases and J dropped 2; count of bases not matched to a gene: 5. There are 15 residues in the CDR3.

This chain connects TRBV30 to TRBJ2-7, with 7 bases identical to TRBD1. Germline CDR1 and CDR2: GTSNPN and SVGIG (reference sequence). The V gene end was trimmed by 0 bases and the J gene end by 3 bases; junction bases not matched to a gene: 23. CDR3 size: 20 residues. As DNA, the CDR3 is TGTGCCTGGAGTGTATCCCCATCCGGGACAGCATATCCCTTTAACTACGAGCAGTACTTC. It translates to CAWSVSPSGTAYPFNYEQYF.

The chain recombines TRBV4-2 with TRBJ2-3; perhaps TRBD1 as D (6 bases). Trimming stripped 0 bases from V and 1 base from J, with 11 bases between. This CDR3 is built from 16 residues. Germline CDR1 LGHNA, CDR2 YNFKEQ. The CDR3 DNA reads as TGTGCCAGCAGCCAAGAACCAGGGGCCCGCACAGATACGCAGTATTTT. Protein: CASSQEPGARTDTQYF.

The CDR3 nucleotides read TGCAGTGCTTCCACAGGGGCTTTCTTT. It is translated as CSASTGAFF. The gene calls are TRBV20-1 and TRBJ1-1; TRBD1 might be the D (6 bases). The V end lost 5 bases, the J end lost 11 bases, and 9 bases lay between the germline ends. The CDR3 runs 9 residues. Germline V CDR1 and CDR2: DFQATT, SNEGSKA (reference sequence).